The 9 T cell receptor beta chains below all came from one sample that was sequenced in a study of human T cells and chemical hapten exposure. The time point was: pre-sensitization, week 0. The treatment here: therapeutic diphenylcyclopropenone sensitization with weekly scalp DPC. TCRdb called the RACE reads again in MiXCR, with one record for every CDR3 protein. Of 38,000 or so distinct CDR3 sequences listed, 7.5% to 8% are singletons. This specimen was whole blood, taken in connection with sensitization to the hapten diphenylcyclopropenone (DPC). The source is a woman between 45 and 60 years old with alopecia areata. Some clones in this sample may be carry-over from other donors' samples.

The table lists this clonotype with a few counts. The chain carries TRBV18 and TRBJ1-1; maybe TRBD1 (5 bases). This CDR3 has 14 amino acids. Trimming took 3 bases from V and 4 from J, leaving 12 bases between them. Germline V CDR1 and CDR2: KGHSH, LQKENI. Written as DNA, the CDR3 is TGTGCCAGCTCACCCGCCGGGGGGGGCACTGAAGCTTTCTTT. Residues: CASSPAGGGTEAFF.

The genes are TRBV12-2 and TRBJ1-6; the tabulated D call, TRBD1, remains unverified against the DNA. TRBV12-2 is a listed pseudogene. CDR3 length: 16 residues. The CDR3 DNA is TGTGCAAGTCGCTTGCCAACGGGACCGCCTAATTCACCCCTCCACTTT. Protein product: CASRLPTGPPNSPLHF.

The CDR3 sequence is CASSFPEGGGAYEQYF. CDR3 DNA sequence: TGTGCCAGCAGCTTCCCCGAGGGTGGGGGGGCCTACGAGCAGTACTTC. The rearrangement joins TRBV11-2 to TRBJ2-7; 7 nucleotides match TRBD2. CDR1 is SGHAT and CDR2 is FQNNGV in the germline V gene. The J segment lost 2 bases and the V segment lost 3 bases, leaving 10 bases of the junction unmatched. The CDR3 spans 16 residues. Variable domain in full (rest from reference TRBV11-2 and TRBJ2-7): EAGVAQSPRYKIIEKRQSVAFWCNPISGHATLYWYQQILGQGPKLLIQFQNNGVVDDSQLPKDRFSAERLKGVDSTLKIQPAKLEDSAVYLCASSFPEGGGAYEQYFGPGTRLTVT.

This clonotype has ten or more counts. The CDR3 region is CSADRAQETQYF. CDR3 coding DNA: TGCAGCGCCGACAGGGCACAAGAGACCCAGTACTTC. This chain connects TRBV29-1 to TRBJ2-5; 7 nucleotides agree with TRBD1. The germline V gene has CDR1 SQVTM and CDR2 ANQGSEA. CDR3 length equals 12 residues. V gave up 7 bases and J gave up 2 bases; unmatched junction bases: 4.

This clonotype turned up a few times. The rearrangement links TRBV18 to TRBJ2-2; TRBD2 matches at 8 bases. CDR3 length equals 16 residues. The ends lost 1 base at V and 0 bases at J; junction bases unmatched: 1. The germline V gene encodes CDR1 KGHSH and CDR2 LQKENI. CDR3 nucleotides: TGTGCCAGCTCACCACTACTAGCGGCGAACACCGGGGAGCTGTTTTTT. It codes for CASSPLLAANTGELFF.

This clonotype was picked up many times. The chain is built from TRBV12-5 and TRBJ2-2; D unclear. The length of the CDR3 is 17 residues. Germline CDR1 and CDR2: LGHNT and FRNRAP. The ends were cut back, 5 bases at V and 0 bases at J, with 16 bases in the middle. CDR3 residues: CASGPDLRTANTGELFF. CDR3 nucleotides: TGTGCTAGTGGTCCCGACCTAAGGACCGCGAACACCGGGGAGCTGTTTTTT.

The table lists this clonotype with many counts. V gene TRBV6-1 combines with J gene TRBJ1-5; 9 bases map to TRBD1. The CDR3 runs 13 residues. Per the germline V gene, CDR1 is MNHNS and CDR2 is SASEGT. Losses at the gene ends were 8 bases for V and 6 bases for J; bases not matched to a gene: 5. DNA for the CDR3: TGTGCCAGCTTAGGGACAGGGTTTCAGCCCCAGCATTTT. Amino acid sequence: CASLGTGFQPQHF.

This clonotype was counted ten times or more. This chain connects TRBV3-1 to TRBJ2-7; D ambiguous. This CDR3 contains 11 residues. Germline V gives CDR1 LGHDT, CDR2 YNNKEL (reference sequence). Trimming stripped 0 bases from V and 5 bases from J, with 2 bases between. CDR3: CASSQDHEQYF. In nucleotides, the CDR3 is TGTGCCAGCAGCCAAGACCACGAGCAGTACTTC.

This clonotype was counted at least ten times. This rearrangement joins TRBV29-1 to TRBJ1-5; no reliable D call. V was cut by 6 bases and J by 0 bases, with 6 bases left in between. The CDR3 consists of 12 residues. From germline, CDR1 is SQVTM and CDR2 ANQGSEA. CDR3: CSVRGSNQPQHF. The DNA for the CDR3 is TGCAGCGTCCGCGGTAGCAATCAGCCCCAGCATTTT.